This TCR beta chain was recovered during a study of identifying expanded T cells in peripheral blood. CDR1 is GTSNPN and CDR2 is SVGIG in the germline V gene (reference sequence). CDR3 length: 14 amino acids. V shed 2 bases, J shed 7 bases, and the junction held 7 bases outside the gene matches. Study outcomes and limitations: Clone count variance between two-week samples rose with total template count.

Sequencing used immunoSEQ multiplex PCR; TCRdb keeps in-frame clones, though not all of them. The table has some 80,000 clones, roughly 90% seen once. During the collection period, no donor immune events like infections were recorded. This clone has just a few counts. Its antigen is not identified. Material for sequencing was blood. This sequence originates from a person aged 18-70 years in good health. The chain has TRBV30 and TRBJ1-2, with 10 positions matching TRBD1. CDR3 DNA: TGTGCCTGGAGTACGGACAGGGGGAACGGTGGCTACACCTTC. Its translation is CAWSTDRGNGGYTF.